The sequence of this TCR beta chain was determined in a study of human T cells and chemical hapten exposure. Concerning this clonotype: What it binds is not known.

General observations from the study: Controls had significantly fewer large CDR3 similarity clusters than were formed by expanded TCRs.

Time point meaning: patch test 1, 2 weeks after DPC sensitization. Specified treatment: therapeutic diphenylcyclopropenone sensitization with weekly scalp DPC. TCRdb reanalysed the RACE reads using MiXCR and keeps one entry per CDR3 protein. The table includes 79,000 or so distinct CDR3 sequences, around a third detected once. This CDR3 spans 16 amino acids. V lost 3 bases and J lost 5, with 20 bases in between. Germline assignment: CDR1 MNHNY and CDR2 SVGAGI (reference sequence). The V call is TRBV6-6, the J call TRBJ2-7; D possibly matches TRBD1 or TRBD2 (7 bases each). The receptor was isolated from a man aged 40-50 years with alopecia areata. Some clones in this sample may be carry-over from other donors' samples. The sample was whole blood, taken in connection with sensitization to the hapten diphenylcyclopropenone (DPC). The CDR3 sequence is CASSYPGGERQNEQYF. The CDR3 region has the DNA TGTGCCAGCAGTTATCCAGGGGGGGAAAGACAGAACGAGCAGTACTTC.